This TCR beta chain was sequenced for a study of blood T cell repertoires in COVID-19. Original processing methods: Amplified reference gene primers provided the basis for estimating nucleated cell counts. Clones were sequenced by immunoSEQ multiplex PCR, and TCRdb holds only the in-frame ones, with some missing. Clone size and V and J calls were adopted from that table, with D and trimming inferred from the DNA. The profile covers around 250,000 clones, with about 80% appearing a single time and about 3.5% taken by the ten largest. This CDR3 spans 16 amino acids. The germline gives CDR1 KGHSH, CDR2 LQKENI. V gave up 3 bases and J gave up 6 bases; unmatched junction bases: 5.

The V and J genes are TRBV18 and TRBJ2-3, with 14 positions matching TRBD2. The sequenced sample was PBMCs or T cells enriched from blood (not recorded which). The receptor comes from a man in his fifties or sixties who had recovered from COVID-19. CDR3 protein: CASSPRTSGGTDTQYF. The CDR3 coding sequence is TGTGCCAGCTCACCCCGGACTAGCGGGGGGACGGATACGCAGTATTTT.